Sequencing of this T cell receptor (beta chain) was carried out in a study of CD8+ T cells in alopecia areata. As to this clone: What it recognizes is unknown. The identical CDR3 is also encoded by other nucleotide sequences in the sample.

Study-wide points: Mice gave a clearer picture of TCR sharing than patients did, possibly for HLA-related reasons. Especially in alopecia totalis/universalis, lesional scalp showed greater clonality than normal scalp did.

Trimming removed 3 bases from V and 1 base from J, with 10 bases in between. CDR3 length: 13 residues. The V gene's germline CDR1 is SQVTM and CDR2 ANQGSEA. RNA, once extracted, was reverse transcribed into cDNA for use as the sequencing template. TCRdb keeps only in-frame clones here, not all; method: immunoSEQ multiplex PCR. The sample lists about 150,000 clones, approximately 60% seen once, with 36% in the top ten. PBMCs yielded sorted CD4+ and CD8+ T cells. This chain connects TRBV29-1 to TRBJ2-7; D not certain. The source is a human donor in good health. Sequencing used CD8+ T cells sorted from blood. CDR3: CSVEVGPSYEQYF. As DNA, the CDR3 is TGCAGCGTTGAGGTTGGGCCGTCCTACGAGCAGTACTTC.